The clone carrying this T cell receptor beta chain was observed a handful of times. What it recognizes is unknown. The PCR used 60 Vbeta and 13 Jbeta primers. Produced via immunoSEQ multiplex PCR; TCRdb's table is partial and in-frame only. Of 80,000 to 95,000 clones in the sample, around 60% are singletons; the top ten hold 2% to 2.5%. All the people who gave samples were healthy bone marrow donors. The sample belongs to a study of cytomegalovirus exposure and HLA in healthy donors. Study overall: Inside one of the first data releases sat 80 million to 95 million unique TCRs taken from HLA-typed donors.

The CDR3 spans 16 residues. Germline CDR1 and CDR2: SGHTA and FQGNSA. Trimming removed 1 base from V and 0 bases from J; junction bases left unmatched: 3. Findings and limits, study-wide: The authors listed 180 or so TCR beta chains as cytomegalovirus-associated. In a later analysis, common viral pathogens appeared linked to several of the most significant clusters.

The rearrangement uses TRBV7-2 and TRBJ2-4; 7 nucleotides line up with TRBD2. This TCR derives from a human donor in good health. The sample comprised PBMCs. This CDR3 is CASSLVPGGAKNIQYF. For the CDR3, the DNA is TGTGCCAGCAGCTTAGTCCCGGGGGGAGCCAAAAACATTCAGTACTTC. Together with reference TRBV7-2 and TRBJ2-4, the CDR3 gives the full variable domain: GAGVSQSPSNKVTEKGKDVELRCDPISGHTALYWYRQSLGQGLEFLIYFQGNSAPDKSGLPSDRFSAERTGGSVSTLTIQRTQQEDSAVYLCASSLVPGGAKNIQYFGAGTRLSVL.